These 31 T cell receptor beta chains came from one sample sequenced in a study of blood T cell repertoires in COVID-19. Here immunoSEQ multiplex PCR was the method, and the copy in TCRdb shows in-frame clones only, minus some. The sample includes hundreds of thousands of clones, around nine tenths seen only once; the top ten take 2% to 2.5%. The material sequenced was PBMCs or T cells enriched from blood (not recorded which). The source is a woman aged 60 to 75 in a cohort exposed to, infected with or recovered from COVID-19 (not recorded which).

The chain uses TRBV5-1 and TRBJ2-1, with 7 bases aligning to TRBD2. This CDR3 is 15 amino acids long. Unmatched junction bases numbered 10, after V lost 1 base and J lost 9 bases. Looked up from germline, CDR1 is SGHRS and CDR2 is YFSETQ. In DNA form, the CDR3 reads TGCGCCAGCAGCTTGCGAGCGGGGAGCCTCTCTGAGCAGTTCTTC. Protein product: CASSLRAGSLSEQFF.

The chain links TRBV24-1 to TRBJ2-1; 16 bases fit TRBD2. V shed 1 base and J 5 bases; nucleotides not matched to a gene: 7. CDR1 KGHDR and CDR2 SFDVKD come from the germline V gene. The CDR3 is 19 amino acids. The CDR3 sequence is CATSDFPGTSGRDDNEQFF. The CDR3 DNA reads TGTGCCACCAGTGATTTCCCCGGGACTAGCGGGAGGGATGACAATGAGCAGTTCTTC.

This chain uses TRBV28 with TRBJ2-5; TRBD2 agrees at 8 bases. This CDR3 is 16 amino acids long. Trimming took 7 bases from V and 3 from J; bases not matched to a gene: 13. Germline CDR1 MDHEN, CDR2 SYDVKM. The CDR3 DNA reads TGTGCCAGCACCCTCTGGCCGACTAGCGCCGAAGAGACCCAGTACTTC. It translates to CASTLWPTSAEETQYF.

J is TRBJ2-5 and V is TRBV11-3; 10 bases map to TRBD2. The length of the CDR3 is 14 residues. In germline, CDR1 is SGHNT, CDR2 YENEEA. J lost 5 bases, V lost 4 bases, and 4 bases had no gene match. CDR3 bases: TGTGCCAGCAGCTCTAGCGGGAGTGCGGAGACCCAGTACTTC. Residues: CASSSSGSAETQYF.

This clone was counted only a few times. The chain joins TRBV10-1 to TRBJ2-1; D possibly corresponds to TRBD1 (5 bases). The CDR3 contains 15 residues. V lost 6 bases and J 0 bases, leaving 12 bases between the germline ends. Germline V lookup: CDR1 WNHNN, CDR2 SYGVQD (reference sequence). CDR3 sequence: CASSSDSRSYNEQFF. CDR3 nucleotides: TGCGCCAGCAGCTCAGACAGCCGCTCCTACAATGAGCAGTTCTTC.

The chain is built from TRBV19 and TRBJ1-4; D gene uncertain. Germline V lookup: CDR1 LNHDA, CDR2 SQIVND (reference sequence). CDR3 length: 14 amino acids. With 7 bases removed from V and 0 bases from J, the gap between germline ends came to 9 bases. The DNA of the CDR3 is TGTGCCAGTACCCCCCGGGCAACTAATGAAAAACTGTTTTTT. It yields the protein CASTPRATNEKLFF. The whole variable domain, filled in from reference TRBV19 and TRBJ1-4, reads DGGITQSPKYLFRKEGQNVTLSCEQNLNHDAMYWYRQDPGQGLRLIYYSQIVNDFQKGDIAEGYSVSREKKESFPLTVTSAQKNPTAFYLCASTPRATNEKLFFGSGTQLSVL.

The chain has TRBV3-1 (or the pseudogene TRBV3-2) and TRBJ1-1; D not resolved. This CDR3 is built from 14 residues. Germline-derived CDR1 and CDR2 are LGHDT and YNNKEL (reference sequence). V was trimmed by 3 bases and J by 0 bases, leaving 8 bases between them. The CDR3 DNA follows: TGTGCCAGCAGCCATGCACAGCTGAACACTGAAGCTTTCTTT. Its translation: CASSHAQLNTEAFF.

This chain connects TRBV5-4 to TRBJ2-1; possibly TRBD1 for D (6 bases). The CDR3 contains 19 residues. Germline CDR1 reads SGHNT; CDR2 reads YYREEE (reference sequence). The V gene lost 1 base and the J gene lost 0 bases, with 20 bases spanning the gap. CDR3 bases: TGTGCCAGCAGCTTGAGCGGACAGAGATTTTTTACCTCCTACAATGAGCAGTTCTTC. It yields the protein CASSLSGQRFFTSYNEQFF.

The V and J genes are TRBV9 and TRBJ1-1, with D maybe TRBD1 (5 bases). The germline gives CDR1 SGDLS, CDR2 YYNGEE. The V and J ends lost 4 bases and 1 base respectively, with 14 bases between them. The CDR3 is 15 amino acids. CDR3 residues: CASSPRQTSNTEAFF. In nucleotides, the CDR3 is TGTGCCAGCAGCCCCCGACAGACCTCGAACACTGAAGCTTTCTTT.

The chain carries TRBV7-6 and TRBJ2-7; 8 positions match TRBD2. Unmatched junction bases numbered 6, after V lost 6 bases and J lost 2 bases. The CDR3 runs 14 residues. Germline V lookup: CDR1 SGHVS, CDR2 FNYEAQ. This CDR3 is CASSRLANPYEQYF. CDR3 sequence (DNA): TGTGCCAGCAGTCGACTAGCGAACCCCTACGAGCAGTACTTC.

The chain carries TRBV9 and TRBJ1-2; possible D gene TRBD1, 5 bases. V was pared by 5 bases and J by 2 bases, with 19 bases between. Germline V gene data show CDR1 as SGDLS and CDR2 as YYNGEE. This CDR3 is 16 amino acids long. The DNA of the CDR3 is TGTGCCAGCAGAGCGAAGGGTACAGGACCGAACTATGGCTACACCTTC. This gives the protein CASRAKGTGPNYGYTF.

The rearrangement joins TRBV6-6 to TRBJ2-2; unclear D gene. The V end lost 0 bases, the J end lost 4 bases, and 12 bases lay between the germline ends. The CDR3 has 16 residues. The V gene's germline CDR1 is MNHNY and CDR2 SVGAGI (reference sequence). CDR3 sequence (DNA): TGTGCCAGCAGTTACTCGAGGCTCCTAGGCACCGGGGAGCTGTTTTTT. The encoded protein is CASSYSRLLGTGELFF.

This rearrangement joins TRBV3-1 (or the pseudogene TRBV3-2) to TRBJ1-1, with a weak D call TRBD1 (6 bases). This CDR3 comprises 15 residues. Trimming shortened V by 0 bases and J by 4 bases, and 12 bases separated the two germline ends. The germline V gene has CDR1 LGHDT and CDR2 YNNKEL (reference sequence). The CDR3 region is CASSQDTGWGTEAFF. DNA for the CDR3: TGTGCCAGCAGCCAAGATACAGGGTGGGGCACTGAAGCTTTCTTT.

The chain employs TRBV4-2 and TRBJ2-3, with 14 bases matching TRBD2. V shed 4 bases and J 5 bases; nucleotides not matched to a gene: 2. Germline CDR1 and CDR2: LGHNA and YNFKEQ. This CDR3 has 15 amino acids. In nucleotides, the CDR3 is TGTGCCAGCAGCCTGGGACTAGCGGGAGAAGATACGCAGTATTTT. Protein sequence: CASSLGLAGEDTQYF.

The chain recombines TRBV30 with TRBJ1-5, with 10 bases identical to TRBD1. Germline-derived CDR1 and CDR2 are GTSNPN and SVGIG (reference sequence). The J segment lost 2 bases and the V segment lost 3 bases, leaving 4 bases of the junction unmatched. CDR3 size: 15 residues. Here the CDR3 DNA reads TGTGCCTGGAGCCCCGGACAGGGGGGCAATCAGCCCCAGCATTTT. Amino acid sequence: CAWSPGQGGNQPQHF.

This clone showed up just once. V is TRBV7-2 and J is TRBJ2-5, with 10 bases aligning to TRBD2. The CDR3 sequence is 15 residues long. Germline V gives CDR1 SGHTA, CDR2 FQGNSA. The V and J ends lost 5 bases and 4 bases, in that order; junction bases with no gene match: 7. As DNA, the CDR3 is TGTGCCAGCAGCCCACCAGCGGGAGGGCCAGAGACCCAGTACTTC. Protein: CASSPPAGGPETQYF.

The chain recombines TRBV28 with TRBJ2-7, with D perhaps matching TRBD1 (5 bases). Deletions cut 5 bases from V and 6 bases from J, with 23 bases between. The CDR3 is 16 residues long. Germline CDR1 reads MDHEN; CDR2 reads SYDVKM. In nucleotides, the CDR3 is TGTGCCAGCAGTAAGGAGCATAGCAAGGGGCCTTCCGAGCAGTACTTC. This translates into CASSKEHSKGPSEQYF. Complete variable domain (other parts from reference TRBV28 and TRBJ2-7): DVKVTQSSRYLVKRTGEKVFLECVQDMDHENMFWYRQDPGLGLRLIYFSYDVKMKEKGDIPEGYSVSREKKERFSLILESASTNQTSMYLCASSKEHSKGPSEQYFGPGTRLTVT.

The chain uses TRBV7-6 and TRBJ1-1; 10 bases map to TRBD1. CDR3 length: 17 residues. Per the germline V gene, CDR1 is SGHVS and CDR2 is FNYEAQ. V lost 0 bases to trimming and J lost 1 base; unmatched junction nucleotides: 5. This chain's CDR3 is CASSLATGQGTNTEAFF. The CDR3 nucleotides read TGTGCCAGCAGCTTAGCTACGGGACAGGGGACGAACACTGAAGCTTTCTTT.

The J gene is TRBJ2-3, the V gene TRBV27; D may be TRBD1 (5 bases). The germline V gene encodes CDR1 MNHEY and CDR2 SMNVEV (reference sequence). V lost 0 bases, J lost 4 bases, and 11 bases lay in between. The CDR3 contains 15 residues. In nucleotides, the CDR3 is TGTGCCAGCAGTTTATCAGGGCAGGGATCAGATACGCAGTATTTT. This sequence encodes CASSLSGQGSDTQYF.

The chain is built from TRBV6-5 and TRBJ2-7, with 8 bases aligning to TRBD1. V lost 2 bases, J lost 7 bases, and 7 bases stayed unmatched. The CDR3 is made up of 14 amino acids. The V gene's germline CDR1 is MNHEY and CDR2 SVGAGI. The CDR3 loop reads CASSYGQGAGEQYF. In DNA form, the CDR3 reads TGTGCCAGCAGTTACGGGCAGGGGGCGGGAGAGCAGTACTTC.

Comment on this clone: Its ends do not fully match the called genes, so a read error is possible. The chain links TRBV7-7 to TRBJ2-2; 8 nucleotides agree with TRBD1. Germline CDR1 and CDR2: SSHAT and FNYEAQ (reference sequence). The CDR3 is 16 residues long. For the CDR3, the DNA is TGTGCTAGCAGCTCCTGGACAGGGACGAACACCGGGGAGCTGTTTTTT. Residues: CASSSWTGTNTGELFF.

The chain employs TRBV1 and TRBJ2-6; the table's D call TRBD2 went unverified against the DNA. TRBV1 is a pseudogene. CDR3 length: 19 amino acids. Written as DNA, the CDR3 is TGCACCAGCAGCCATGCCCGGCCAGAGGTCGAGGCTGGGGCCAACGTCCTGACTTTC. This gives the protein CTSSHARPEVEAGANVLTF.

V usage is TRBV9 and J usage is TRBJ1-2, with 9 bases that match TRBD1. V lost 0 bases to trimming and J lost 6 bases; unmatched junction nucleotides: 6. The CDR3 is 15 residues long. The germline V gene encodes CDR1 SGDLS and CDR2 YYNGEE. The CDR3 loop is CASSVDLDRGNGYTF. Written as DNA, the CDR3 is TGTGCCAGCAGCGTAGACCTCGACAGGGGGAATGGCTACACCTTC. The full variable domain, its missing parts supplied by reference TRBV9 and TRBJ1-2, is DSGVTQTPKHLITATGQRVTLRCSPRSGDLSVYWYQQSLDQGLQFLIQYYNGEERAKGNILERFSAQQFPDLHSELNLSSLELGDSALYFCASSVDLDRGNGYTFGSGTRLTVV.

The chain is built from TRBV5-1 and TRBJ2-3; 8 nucleotides agree with TRBD1. CDR1 SGHRS and CDR2 YFSETQ come from the germline V gene. The CDR3 loop spans 14 amino acids. Germline trimming cut 4 bases from V and 4 bases from J; bases unmatched to any gene: 5. In nucleotides, the CDR3 is TGCGCCAGCAGCAGGAAACAGGGGGCAGATACGCAGTATTTT. Amino acid sequence: CASSRKQGADTQYF. Looking up the rest from reference TRBV5-1 and TRBJ2-3 gives the full variable domain: KAGVTQTPRYLIKTRGQQVTLSCSPISGHRSVSWYQQTPGQGLQFLFEYFSETQRNKGNFPGRFSGRQFSNSRSEMNVSTLELGDSALYLCASSRKQGADTQYFGPGTRLTVL.

The chain links TRBV5-4 to TRBJ2-2; the D gene is possibly TRBD2 (6 bases). This CDR3 has 15 amino acids. Germline CDR1 reads SGHNT; CDR2 reads YYREEE (reference sequence). V lost 3 bases to trimming and J lost 1 base, with 10 bases between them. The chain's CDR3 is CASSSGRMNTGELFF. The CDR3 DNA is TGTGCCAGCAGCTCCGGGAGAATGAACACCGGGGAGCTGTTTTTT.

A word on this clone: A junction boundary mismatches the germline segment, possibly from a read error. The chain combines TRBV30 with TRBJ2-1; a weak D match, TRBD2 (5 bases). Germline V gives CDR1 GTSNPN, CDR2 SVGIG (reference sequence). This CDR3 region has 13 residues. The CDR3 DNA is TGTGCCTGGAGTGCGGACTCCTTCAATGAGCAGTTCTTC. Amino acid sequence: CAWSADSFNEQFF.

The gene calls are TRBV24-1 and TRBJ1-2, with D uncertain. V gave up 5 bases and J gave up 8 bases, with 8 bases separating them. Germline assignment: CDR1 KGHDR and CDR2 SFDVKD. The CDR3 has 11 residues. CDR3 loop: CATSGPEGYTF. In nucleotides, the CDR3 is TGTGCCACCAGTGGTCCAGAAGGCTACACCTTC.

V is TRBV5-4 and J is TRBJ2-2, with a possible D match to TRBD2 (6 bases). CDR3 length: 13 amino acids. The germline CDR1 and CDR2 sequences are SGHNT and YYREEE (reference sequence). The ends were cut back, 10 bases at V and 0 bases at J, with 10 bases in the middle. The CDR3 DNA sequence: TGTGCCGGGGGACTGTCGAACACCGGGGAGCTGTTTTTT. Protein sequence: CAGGLSNTGELFF.

This clone appeared a few times. The chain joins TRBV21-1 to TRBJ1-1; no DNA check was done on the table's D call, TRBD1. TRBV21-1 is designated a pseudogene. The CDR3 is made up of 14 amino acids. CDR3 sequence (DNA): TGTGCCAGCGGCGGACAGGGGGCCTACACTGAAGCTTTCTTT. The encoded protein is CASGGQGAYTEAFF.

DNA for the CDR3: TGTGCCAGCAGCGTCCGGGACACCGGGGAGCTGTTTTTT. It is translated as CASSVRDTGELFF. The chain combines TRBV9 with TRBJ2-2; D gene uncertain. V lost 2 bases to trimming and J lost 3 bases, with 5 bases between them. The CDR3 is made up of 13 amino acids. Looked up from germline, CDR1 is SGDLS and CDR2 is YYNGEE. The full variable domain, completed using reference TRBV9 and TRBJ2-2, is DSGVTQTPKHLITATGQRVTLRCSPRSGDLSVYWYQQSLDQGLQFLIQYYNGEERAKGNILERFSAQQFPDLHSELNLSSLELGDSALYFCASSVRDTGELFFGEGSRLTVL.

The rearrangement joins TRBV7-8 to TRBJ2-2; TRBD1 agrees at 8 bases. With 3 bases clipped from V and 4 bases from J, the junction kept 7 bases outside the gene matches. The CDR3 spans 16 residues. Per the germline V gene, CDR1 is SGHVS and CDR2 is FQNEAQ. The DNA of the CDR3 is TGTGCCAGCAGCTTCCAGGGGGCAATTGGCACCGGGGAGCTGTTTTTT. It is translated as CASSFQGAIGTGELFF.